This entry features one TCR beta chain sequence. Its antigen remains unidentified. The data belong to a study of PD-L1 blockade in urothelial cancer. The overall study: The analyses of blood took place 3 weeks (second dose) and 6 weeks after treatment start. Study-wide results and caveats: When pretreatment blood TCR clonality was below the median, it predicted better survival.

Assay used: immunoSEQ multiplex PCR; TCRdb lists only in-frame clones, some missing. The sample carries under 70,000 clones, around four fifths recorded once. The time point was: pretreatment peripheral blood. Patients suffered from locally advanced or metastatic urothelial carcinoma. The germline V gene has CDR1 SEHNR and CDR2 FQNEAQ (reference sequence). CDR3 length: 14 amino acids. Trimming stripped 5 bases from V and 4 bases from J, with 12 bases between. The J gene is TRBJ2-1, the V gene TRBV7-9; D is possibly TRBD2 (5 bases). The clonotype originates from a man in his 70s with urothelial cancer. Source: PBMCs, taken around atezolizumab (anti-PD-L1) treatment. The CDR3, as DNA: TGTGCCAGCAGCCCTGAGAGACTATACAATGAGCAGTTCTTC. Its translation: CASSPERLYNEQFF. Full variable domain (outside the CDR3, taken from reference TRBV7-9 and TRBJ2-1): DTGVSQNPRHKITKRGQNVTFRCDPISEHNRLYWYRQTLGQGPEFLTYFQNEAQLEKSRLLSDRFSAERPKGSFSTLEIQRTEQGDSAMYLCASSPERLYNEQFFGPGTRLTVL.